These 26 T cell receptor beta chains were all obtained from the same sample, sequenced in a study of T cell responses to AZD1222 COVID-19 vaccine. The data were produced by immunoSEQ multiplex PCR, yet TCRdb's version contains in-frame clones alone and is incomplete. The sample contains 75,000 to 95,000 clones, around 90% of which appear only once. Sequenced material: peripheral blood, taken on day 0 of MenACWY control vaccination. These receptors were collected from an adult in good health.

The genes are TRBV5-4 and TRBJ1-2, with TRBD1 identical over 7 bases. V shed 4 bases, J shed 6 bases, and the junction held 6 bases outside the gene matches. This CDR3 contains 13 residues. Germline V gives CDR1 SGHNT, CDR2 YYREEE (reference sequence). CDR3 DNA sequence: TGTGCCAGCAGCACCGAGACAGGGAATGGCTACACCTTC. It yields the protein CASSTETGNGYTF.

The chain has TRBV11-3 and TRBJ1-2; D call uncertain. Germline V gene data show CDR1 as SGHNT and CDR2 as YENEEA. The CDR3 has 13 amino acids. V was pared by 2 bases and J by 2 bases, with 6 bases between. The CDR3 DNA reads as TGTGCCAGCAGCTTAAACGGAAACTATGGCTACACCTTC. It is translated as CASSLNGNYGYTF.

Only one count was recorded for this clone. The chain couples TRBV28 to TRBJ2-2, with TRBD2 matching 13 bases. V shed 8 bases and J 1 base; nucleotides not matched to a gene: 1. The CDR3 covers 15 residues. Germline-derived CDR1 and CDR2 are MDHEN and SYDVKM. This chain's CDR3 is CASGTSGKNTGELFF. The CDR3 DNA is TGTGCCAGCGGGACTAGCGGGAAGAACACCGGGGAGCTGTTTTTT.

V usage is TRBV11-2 and J usage is TRBJ2-2; 7 positions agree with TRBD2. The CDR3 spans 17 residues. Germline V CDR1 and CDR2: SGHAT, FQNNGV. With V trimmed by 2 bases and J by 4 bases, 10 bases remained unmatched. CDR3 region: CASSLSGGPSSTGELFF. DNA of the CDR3: TGTGCCAGCAGCTTATCGGGGGGACCTTCGAGCACCGGGGAGCTGTTTTTT.

V gene TRBV9 combines with J gene TRBJ2-5, with 10 bases fitting TRBD2. Germline lookup yields CDR1 SGDLS and CDR2 YYNGEE. The CDR3 runs to 15 residues. V shed 0 bases, J shed 5 bases, and the junction held 4 bases outside the gene matches. The CDR3 loop is CASSVGLAGGETQYF. CDR3 sequence (DNA): TGTGCCAGCAGCGTAGGTTTAGCGGGAGGTGAGACCCAGTACTTC.

The chain employs TRBV24-1 and TRBJ2-1, with 7 bases matching TRBD2. The CDR3 loop spans 16 amino acids. CDR1 is KGHDR and CDR2 is SFDVKD in the germline V gene. J was trimmed by 2 bases and V by 6 bases; bases with no gene match: 9. The CDR3 region is CATSSGDPSAYNEQFF. The CDR3 DNA is TGTGCCACCAGTAGCGGGGACCCCAGCGCCTACAATGAGCAGTTCTTC.

The chain is built from TRBV10-3 and TRBJ2-7; D perhaps matches TRBD1 (5 bases). V was cut by 5 bases and J by 0 bases, with 8 bases left in between. CDR1 is ENHRY, CDR2 SYGVKD, per germline. This CDR3 is built from 13 residues. As DNA, the CDR3 is TGTGCCATCAGTTTGGACACCTCCTACGAGCAGTACTTC. Its protein is CAISLDTSYEQYF.

This clone was seen once. The CDR3 nucleotides are TGTGCCAGCAGCTTGGAGGGAAAGCGAGAGACCCAGTACTTC. Amino acid sequence: CASSLEGKRETQYF. The chain combines TRBV5-4 with TRBJ2-5; D is undetermined. V was trimmed by 0 bases and J by 4 bases, leaving 10 bases between them. The CDR3 totals 14 residues. Germline V gene sequence: CDR1 SGHNT, CDR2 YYREEE (reference sequence).

This clone was recorded once. The chain joins TRBV5-4 to TRBJ2-3; TRBD2 might be the D (6 bases). The CDR3 consists of 13 residues. The germline gives CDR1 SGHNT, CDR2 YYREEE (reference sequence). The V end was cut by 0 bases, the J end by 6 bases, with 8 bases between. The CDR3 spells CASSLGGVDTQYF. CDR3 DNA: TGTGCCAGCAGCTTGGGGGGGGTCGATACGCAGTATTTT.

V is TRBV6-5 and J is TRBJ2-1; a possible D gene is TRBD2 (7 bases). The CDR3 is 16 amino acids. CDR1 MNHEY and CDR2 SVGAGI come from the germline V gene. V shed 3 bases and J shed 8 bases, with 20 bases lying between them. For the CDR3, the DNA is TGTGCCAGCAGTTATCTGTGGCCTCGCGGGGGCGATGAGCAGTTCTTC. As protein: CASSYLWPRGGDEQFF.

The chain carries TRBV6-1 and TRBJ2-7; no definite D call. The CDR3 loop spans 11 amino acids. V lost 2 bases to trimming and J lost 5 bases, with 4 bases between them. Per germline, CDR1 MNHNS and CDR2 SASEGT. The CDR3 DNA reads TGTGCCAGCAGTGAACGGGACGAGCAGTACTTC. It encodes CASSERDEQYF.

CDR3 region: CASSYSEGNTIYF. The CDR3 DNA is TGTGCCAGCAGTTACTCGGAGGGAAACACCATATATTTT. The rearrangement links TRBV6-2 or TRBV6-3 to TRBJ1-3; D call uncertain. Germline V CDR1 and CDR2: MNHEY, SVGEGT. The germline V and J ends were trimmed by 0 bases and 4 bases, with 4 bases remaining between them. The CDR3 is made up of 13 amino acids.

The rearrangement uses TRBV6-1 and TRBJ1-4, with 10 bases identical to TRBD1. Looked up from germline, CDR1 is MNHNS and CDR2 is SASEGT. This CDR3 has 17 residues. Unmatched junction bases numbered 12, after V lost 5 bases and J lost 6 bases. The DNA for the CDR3 is TGTGCCAGCAGTAAAGGGACAGGGGCCCAACTGGATGAAAAACTGTTTTTT. Translating gives CASSKGTGAQLDEKLFF.

V gene TRBV19 combines with J gene TRBJ1-5; D call uncertain. Between the trimmed V and J ends, which lost 6 bases and 3 bases, there was a span of 18 bases. The CDR3 consists of 16 residues. In germline, CDR1 is LNHDA, CDR2 SQIVND (reference sequence). The CDR3 DNA follows: TGTGCCAGTAGCCCTTGGGCAGCCTCGAACAATCAGCCCCAGCATTTT. Translation gives CASSPWAASNNQPQHF.

V gene TRBV7-8 combines with J gene TRBJ1-5, with 10 bases lining up with TRBD1. The CDR3 contains 14 residues. Germline values: CDR1 SGHVS, CDR2 FQNEAQ. The V segment lost 5 bases and the J segment 5 bases; nucleotides outside the gene matches: 3. The DNA of the CDR3 is TGTGCCAGCAGCCAAGGGACAGGGGATCAGCCCCAGCATTTT. Amino acids: CASSQGTGDQPQHF.

This clone was detected only once. V is TRBV27 and J is TRBJ1-5, with D maybe TRBD1 (5 bases). Germline V gene sequence: CDR1 MNHEY, CDR2 SMNVEV (reference sequence). The CDR3 covers 14 residues. V gave up 8 bases and J gave up 2 bases, with 13 bases separating them. CDR3 DNA sequence: TGTGCCAGCCACCCCCAGGGAGGCAATCAGCCCCAGCATTTT. As protein: CASHPQGGNQPQHF.

In its sample, this clone was seen a few times. This rearrangement joins TRBV28 to TRBJ1-6; weak D call: TRBD1 (5 bases). Per germline, CDR1 MDHEN and CDR2 SYDVKM. This CDR3 contains 16 residues. Trimming cost V 6 bases and J 5 bases, with 17 bases left between them. The CDR3 DNA sequence: TGTGCCAGCAGCGTCGACAGACGACCACATAATTCACCCCTCCACTTT. Protein sequence: CASSVDRRPHNSPLHF.

The V gene is TRBV7-3, the J gene TRBJ2-5; D possibly uses TRBD1 or TRBD2 (6 bases each). CDR1 and CDR2 (germline): SGHTA, FQGTGA. The CDR3 is made up of 14 amino acids. The V end was cut by 1 base, the J end by 4 bases, with 10 bases between. The CDR3 DNA sequence: TGTGCCAGCAGCTTAATGGGGGGCTCAGAGACCCAGTACTTC. This sequence encodes CASSLMGGSETQYF. The full variable domain, completed using reference TRBV7-3 and TRBJ2-5, is GAGVSQTPSNKVTEKGKYVELRCDPISGHTALYWYRQSLGQGPEFLIYFQGTGAADDSGLPNDRFFAVRPEGSVSTLKIQRTERGDSAVYLCASSLMGGSETQYFGPGTRLLVL.

Comments on this clone: At one end, the junction sequence differs from germline, possibly due to a read error. The sample contains more than one DNA sequence encoding this CDR3. The CDR3 protein is CASSYLTYEQYF. The DNA for the CDR3 is TGTGCTAGCAGTTACCTGACCTACGAGCAGTACTTC. This chain links TRBV6-6 with TRBJ2-7; D is unclear. Germline CDR1 is MNHNY and CDR2 is SVGAGI (reference sequence). The CDR3 is 12 amino acids.

The chain recombines TRBV24-1 with TRBJ2-3, with a tentative D call TRBD2 (5 bases). The CDR3 spans 15 residues. V lost 3 bases to trimming and J lost 6 bases, with 15 bases between them. Per the germline V gene, CDR1 is KGHDR and CDR2 is SFDVKD. The CDR3: CATSDPRGSADTQYF. CDR3 sequence (DNA): TGTGCCACCAGTGATCCTCGGGGATCAGCGGATACGCAGTATTTT.

This rearrangement joins TRBV9 to TRBJ1-2, with D possibly matching TRBD1 (5 bases). Trimming stripped 6 bases from V and 2 bases from J, with 14 bases between. The CDR3 spans 14 residues. The germline gives CDR1 SGDLS, CDR2 YYNGEE. The CDR3 spells CASNPGGENYGYTF. The CDR3 nucleotides are TGTGCCAGCAACCCCGGGGGAGAAAACTATGGCTACACCTTC.

This clone was counted a single time. The rearrangement links TRBV28 to TRBJ2-4; 8 nucleotides align to TRBD2. J lost 0 bases, V lost 7 bases, and 5 bases had no gene match. Germline V gene lookup returns CDR1 MDHEN and CDR2 SYDVKM. The CDR3 has 15 residues. For the CDR3, the DNA is TGTGCCAGCAACACTAGCGGTAGAGCCAAAAACATTCAGTACTTC. Its protein product is CASNTSGRAKNIQYF.

The chain recombines TRBV5-5 with TRBJ1-1; D is undetermined. Trimming pared 1 base from V and 6 bases from J, leaving 10 bases between. Germline loops: CDR1 SGHKS, CDR2 YYEKEE (reference sequence). The CDR3 runs 13 residues. The CDR3 sequence: CASSLIGSPEAFF. DNA of the CDR3: TGTGCCAGCAGCTTGATCGGGAGCCCTGAAGCTTTCTTT.

The J gene is TRBJ2-5, the V gene TRBV19, with a tentative D call TRBD1 (5 bases). The V and J ends lost 1 base and 1 base respectively, with 7 bases between them. The germline CDR1 and CDR2 sequences are LNHDA and SQIVND (reference sequence). CDR3 length: 14 residues. CDR3 DNA sequence: TGTGCCAGTAGTATAGGTGGGGCCCAAGAGACCCAGTACTTC. Its protein is CASSIGGAQETQYF.

This sequence joins TRBV7-6 and TRBJ1-4; no definite D call. The V gene lost 4 bases and the J gene lost 9 bases, with 15 bases spanning the gap. This CDR3 contains 14 residues. The germline V gene encodes CDR1 SGHVS and CDR2 FNYEAQ. The CDR3, as DNA: TGTGCCAGCAGCTCATCGGAGGGCACGCAAAAACTGTTTTTT. Amino acid sequence: CASSSSEGTQKLFF.

The CDR3 here is CASSQTRDGGAKLFF. CDR3 nucleotide sequence: TGTGCCAGCAGCCAAACAAGGGACGGCGGGGCCAAACTGTTTTTT. V gene TRBV3-1 (or the pseudogene TRBV3-2) combines with J gene TRBJ1-4, with D tentatively TRBD1 (5 bases). CDR1 and CDR2 (germline): LGHDT, YNNKEL (reference sequence). Trimming removed 2 bases from V and 11 bases from J, with 18 bases in between. The CDR3 runs to 15 residues.